Below, 25 T cell receptor beta chains from the same sample are listed, as sequenced in a study of T cell changes during pregnancy in multiple sclerosis. TCRdb's copy holds only in-frame clones and misses some; the assay was immunoSEQ multiplex PCR. The sample has about 32,000 clones, around 91% seen once. The specimen comprised CD8+ T cells from peripheral blood mononuclear cells, sampled in the second trimester of pregnancy. The receptors stem from a female donor in good health, enrolled as a control in a pregnancy study.

The chain carries TRBV5-6 and TRBJ1-4, with D possibly TRBD1 on 5 matching bases. In germline, CDR1 is SGHDT, CDR2 YYEEEE. Trimming took off 3 bases at V and 7 bases at J, with 19 bases between the two ends. The CDR3 has 16 residues. The CDR3 DNA reads TGTGCCAGCAGCTCAGCTCAGGGAGGGCTTGGTGAAAAACTGTTTTTT. Translated: CASSSAQGGLGEKLFF.

This clone was counted only a few times. V gene TRBV16 combines with J gene TRBJ2-7; a possible D gene is TRBD1 (6 bases). V lost 4 bases to trimming and J lost 2 bases, with 18 bases between them. Germline V gene sequence: CDR1 KGHSY, CDR2 FQNENV. This CDR3 region has 16 residues. The CDR3 sequence is CASSRATGTPAYEQYF. For the CDR3, the DNA is TGTGCCAGCAGCCGGGCCACCGGGACACCCGCCTACGAGCAGTACTTC.

The J gene is TRBJ2-3, the V gene TRBV29-1, with 13 bases aligning to TRBD2. Germline CDR1 is SQVTM and CDR2 is ANQGSEA. V gave up 2 bases and J gave up 2 bases; unmatched junction bases: 13. This CDR3 comprises 19 residues. CDR3 nucleotides: TGCAGCGTTGAATTCCCCAGGGAGACTAGCGGGGGGATCACAGATACGCAGTATTTT. The encoded protein is CSVEFPRETSGGITDTQYF.

This clone is classed as medium-sized. The chain combines TRBV29-1 with TRBJ1-1; a possible D gene is TRBD1 (5 bases). Germline V gives CDR1 SQVTM, CDR2 ANQGSEA. V gave up 4 bases and J gave up 4 bases, with 10 bases separating them. This CDR3 has 12 residues. The CDR3 sequence: CSVVRGLTEAFF. The CDR3 DNA reads as TGCAGCGTTGTTAGGGGTCTCACTGAAGCTTTCTTT.

The rearrangement joins TRBV27 to TRBJ1-1; 9 positions agree with TRBD1. With 3 bases clipped from V and 4 bases from J, the junction kept 3 bases outside the gene matches. Per the germline V gene, CDR1 is MNHEY and CDR2 is SMNVEV (reference sequence). The CDR3 is 14 amino acids. The CDR3 sequence: CASSLGQGGTEAFF. In nucleotides, the CDR3 is TGTGCCAGCAGTTTGGGACAGGGAGGCACTGAAGCTTTCTTT.

This clone was seen just once. The chain employs TRBV18 and TRBJ1-4; 7 bases are shared with TRBD1. From germline, CDR1 is KGHSH and CDR2 LQKENI. This CDR3 contains 18 residues. Trimming took 2 bases from V and 0 from J; bases not matched to a gene: 9. The CDR3: CASSPLRTGPATNEKLFF. Written as DNA, the CDR3 is TGTGCCAGCTCACCATTGAGGACAGGTCCTGCAACTAATGAAAAACTGTTTTTT.

The genes are TRBV4-2 and TRBJ2-5; D is possibly TRBD2 (5 bases). The germline V gene encodes CDR1 LGHNA and CDR2 YNFKEQ. The V end was cut by 1 base, the J end by 4 bases, with 13 bases between. The CDR3 totals 15 residues. DNA of the CDR3: TGTGCCAGCAGCCAAGTGGAACTAGTTGGAGAGACCCAGTACTTC. This sequence encodes CASSQVELVGETQYF.

The chain couples TRBV19 to TRBJ1-4; D is unclear. Trimming took 5 bases from V and 5 from J, leaving 12 bases between them. Germline CDR1 LNHDA, CDR2 SQIVND (reference sequence). There are 14 residues in the CDR3. The DNA of the CDR3 is TGTGCCAGTAGTTTCAATGGGCCGAATGAAAAACTGTTTTTT. This codes for CASSFNGPNEKLFF.

This rearrangement joins TRBV27 to TRBJ1-2, with 8 bases identical to TRBD1. This CDR3 has 16 amino acids. The germline V gene encodes CDR1 MNHEY and CDR2 SMNVEV (reference sequence). Germline trimming cut 4 bases from V and 3 bases from J; bases unmatched to any gene: 10. CDR3 nucleotides: TGTGCCAGCAGTTCGTGGGCCCGGACAGGGTACTATGGCTACACCTTC. This gives the protein CASSSWARTGYYGYTF.

The CDR3 protein is CASSMGQENEKLFF. The CDR3 nucleotides read TGTGCCAGTAGTATGGGGCAGGAGAATGAAAAACTGTTTTTT. This chain uses TRBV19 with TRBJ1-4; TRBD1 might be the D (5 bases). Trimming cost V 3 bases and J 5 bases, with 10 bases left between them. There are 14 residues in the CDR3. CDR1 and CDR2 (germline): LNHDA, SQIVND (reference sequence).

This sequence joins TRBV30 and TRBJ2-7; the D gene is possibly TRBD1 (5 bases). V lost 2 bases to trimming and J lost 4 bases, with 6 bases between them. This CDR3 spans 11 amino acids. Per germline, CDR1 GTSNPN and CDR2 SVGIG (reference sequence). The CDR3 sequence: CAWSRGYEQYF. The CDR3 DNA is TGTGCCTGGAGTAGGGGATACGAGCAGTACTTC.

The chain has TRBV5-4 and TRBJ1-6; 7 nucleotides match TRBD1. J was trimmed by 8 bases and V by 5 bases; bases with no gene match: 4. Germline V lookup: CDR1 SGHNT, CDR2 YYREEE (reference sequence). This CDR3 spans 13 amino acids. CDR3 in amino acids: CASRRTGDSPLHF. Here the CDR3 DNA reads TGTGCCAGCAGAAGGACAGGCGATTCACCCCTCCACTTT. Complete variable domain (other parts from reference TRBV5-4 and TRBJ1-6): ETGVTQSPTHLIKTRGQQVTLRCSSQSGHNTVSWYQQALGQGPQFIFQYYREEENGRGNFPPRFSGLQFPNYSSELNVNALELDDSALYLCASRRTGDSPLHFGNGTRLTVT.

This clone came up a few times. The gene calls are TRBV6-4 and TRBJ2-3, with TRBD2 matching over 12 bases. Germline V lookup: CDR1 MRHNA, CDR2 SNTAGT. V shed 3 bases and J 0 bases; nucleotides not matched to a gene: 1. The CDR3 extends over 16 amino acids. CDR3: CASSDLAGGSTDTQYF. The CDR3 bases are TGTGCCAGCAGTGATCTAGCGGGGGGGAGCACAGATACGCAGTATTTT.

The rearrangement links TRBV6-5 to TRBJ2-5, with 9 bases aligning to TRBD2. This CDR3 is built from 15 residues. Germline CDR1 is MNHEY and CDR2 is SVGAGI. J was trimmed by 2 bases and V by 2 bases; bases with no gene match: 3. In nucleotides, the CDR3 is TGTGCCAGCAGTTACAGCGGGGGGACGCAAGAGACCCAGTACTTC. Amino acids: CASSYSGGTQETQYF.

V and J are TRBV6-4 and TRBJ2-1; 7 positions agree with TRBD1. Germline CDR1 MRHNA, CDR2 SNTAGT. The CDR3 extends over 12 amino acids. CDR3 DNA: TGTGCAACCGGGCAGGGGGACAATGAGCAGTTCTTC. Protein sequence: CATGQGDNEQFF.

The chain employs TRBV9 and TRBJ2-3; 7 bases are shared with TRBD1. There are 16 residues in the CDR3. V lost 3 bases to trimming and J lost 3 bases; unmatched junction nucleotides: 10. The germline gives CDR1 SGDLS, CDR2 YYNGEE. The CDR3 protein is CASSDQNGQETDTQYF. Written as DNA, the CDR3 is TGTGCCAGCAGCGATCAAAACGGACAGGAGACAGATACGCAGTATTTT.

This rearrangement joins TRBV2 to TRBJ1-3; D possibly corresponds to TRBD1 (6 bases). Germline V gives CDR1 SNHLY, CDR2 FYNNEI. The CDR3 totals 15 residues. V was pared by 7 bases and J by 4 bases, with 17 bases between. In DNA, the CDR3 is TGTGCCAGCATCAATCGGGGGGGCGACGGAAACACCATATATTTT. Translated: CASINRGGDGNTIYF.

This clone was found once. This chain joins TRBV27 and TRBJ1-5, with a possible D match to TRBD1 (6 bases). Deletions cut 6 bases from V and 0 bases from J, with 12 bases between. The CDR3 totals 15 residues. Per the germline V gene, CDR1 is MNHEY and CDR2 is SMNVEV (reference sequence). CDR3 region: CASRADRNSNQPQHF. The CDR3 DNA reads as TGTGCCAGCAGGGCGGACAGAAATAGCAATCAGCCCCAGCATTTT.

This rearrangement joins TRBV7-8 to TRBJ2-7; no clear D gene. Looked up from germline, CDR1 is SGHVS and CDR2 is FQNEAQ. The CDR3 loop spans 13 amino acids. Between the trimmed V and J ends, which lost 8 bases and 2 bases, there was a span of 13 bases. This chain's CDR3 is CASGTLSAYEQYF. DNA of the CDR3: TGTGCCAGCGGTACTCTGTCGGCCTACGAGCAGTACTTC. The whole variable domain, filled in from reference TRBV7-8 and TRBJ2-7, reads GAGVSQSPRYKVAKRGQDVALRCDPISGHVSLFWYQQALGQGPEFLTYFQNEAQLDKSGLPSDRFFAERPEGSVSTLKIQRTQQEDSAVYLCASGTLSAYEQYFGPGTRLTVT.

This clone occurred a few times. The V gene is TRBV19, the J gene TRBJ2-7, with TRBD1 matching over 7 bases. Germline CDR1 and CDR2: LNHDA and SQIVND (reference sequence). CDR3 length equals 16 residues. The trim removed 0 bases at V and 6 bases at J, leaving 11 bases unmatched. The CDR3: CASSIDGTAPNLEQYF. The CDR3 DNA reads as TGTGCCAGTAGTATAGACGGGACAGCCCCTAACCTCGAGCAGTACTTC.

The V gene is TRBV7-3, the J gene TRBJ1-5; D gene unclear. This CDR3 has 12 amino acids. Trimming stripped 11 bases from V and 5 bases from J, with 13 bases between. Germline values: CDR1 SGHTA, CDR2 FQGTGA. The CDR3 nucleotides are TGTGCCCCACCCTACAGAGATCAGCCCCAGCATTTT. It yields the protein CAPPYRDQPQHF.

The rearrangement uses TRBV4-3 and TRBJ2-1, with 9 nucleotides matching TRBD2. The CDR3 runs 16 residues. Trimming cost V 0 bases and J 9 bases; bases outside gene matches: 9. CDR1 and CDR2 (germline): LGHNA, YSLEER. The DNA of the CDR3 is TGCGCCAGCAGCCAAGAGGCGGGGGGGCCCGGGAGTGAGCAGTTCTTC. Translation: CASSQEAGGPGSEQFF.

The rearrangement joins TRBV6-5 to TRBJ1-5; D is unclear. The germline CDR1 and CDR2 sequences are MNHEY and SVGAGI. The CDR3 is 14 amino acids. V lost 6 bases, J lost 0 bases, and 9 bases lay in between. The CDR3 DNA follows: TGTGCCAGCAGCATAGCAGTTAGCAATCAGCCCCAGCATTTT. It yields the protein CASSIAVSNQPQHF.

This clone came up a few times. This CDR3 reads CASSVQGPLHF. As DNA, the CDR3 is TGTGCCAGCAGCGTACAGGGGCCCCTCCACTTT. The rearrangement joins TRBV7-9 to TRBJ1-6; 7 bases are a match to TRBD1. The CDR3 totals 11 residues. The germline CDR1 and CDR2 sequences are SEHNR and FQNEAQ (reference sequence). Trimming took 5 bases from V and 13 from J; bases not matched to a gene: 2.

The V gene is TRBV10-3, the J gene TRBJ2-7; TRBD2 agrees at 7 bases. V was pared by 3 bases and J by 5 bases, with 4 bases of the junction left unmatched. This CDR3 contains 13 residues. Germline assignment: CDR1 ENHRY and CDR2 SYGVKD. The CDR3 protein is CAISDGGTDEQYF. CDR3 nucleotides: TGTGCCATCAGTGACGGGGGGACGGACGAGCAGTACTTC.